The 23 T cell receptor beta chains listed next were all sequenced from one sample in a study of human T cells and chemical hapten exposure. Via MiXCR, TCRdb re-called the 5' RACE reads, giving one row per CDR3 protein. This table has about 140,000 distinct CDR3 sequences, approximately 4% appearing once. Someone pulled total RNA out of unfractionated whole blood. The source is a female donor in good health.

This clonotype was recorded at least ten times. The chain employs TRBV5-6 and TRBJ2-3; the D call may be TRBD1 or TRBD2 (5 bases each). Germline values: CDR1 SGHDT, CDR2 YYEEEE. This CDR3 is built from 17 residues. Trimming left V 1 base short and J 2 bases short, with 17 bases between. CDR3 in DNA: TGTGCCAGCAGCTTGAAGGGACCTTTCAGTTCCACAGATACGCAGTATTTT. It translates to CASSLKGPFSSTDTQYF.

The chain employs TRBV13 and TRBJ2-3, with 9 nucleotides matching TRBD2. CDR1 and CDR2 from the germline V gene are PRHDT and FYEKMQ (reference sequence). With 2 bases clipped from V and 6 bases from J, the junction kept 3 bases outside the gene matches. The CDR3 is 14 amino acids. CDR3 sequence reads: CASSLRLAADTQYF. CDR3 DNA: TGTGCCAGCAGCTTACGACTAGCGGCGGATACGCAGTATTTT.

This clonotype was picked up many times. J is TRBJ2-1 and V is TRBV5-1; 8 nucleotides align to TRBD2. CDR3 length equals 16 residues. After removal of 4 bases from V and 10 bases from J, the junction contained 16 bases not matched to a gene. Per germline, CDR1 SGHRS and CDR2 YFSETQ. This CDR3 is CASSPRGGTSVEEQFF. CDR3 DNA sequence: TGCGCCAGCAGCCCGAGAGGGGGGACTAGTGTCGAGGAGCAGTTCTTC. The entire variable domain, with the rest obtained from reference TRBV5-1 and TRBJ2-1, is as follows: KAGVTQTPRYLIKTRGQQVTLSCSPISGHRSVSWYQQTPGQGLQFLFEYFSETQRNKGNFPGRFSGRQFSNSRSEMNVSTLELGDSALYLCASSPRGGTSVEEQFFGPGTRLTVL.

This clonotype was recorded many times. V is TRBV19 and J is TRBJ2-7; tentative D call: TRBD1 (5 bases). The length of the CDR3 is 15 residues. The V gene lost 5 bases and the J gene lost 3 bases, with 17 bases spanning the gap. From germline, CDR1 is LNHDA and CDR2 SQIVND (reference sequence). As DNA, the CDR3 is TGTGCCAGTAGTCCCCCGGTGGATAGGGGCTACGAGCAGTACTTC. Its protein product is CASSPPVDRGYEQYF.

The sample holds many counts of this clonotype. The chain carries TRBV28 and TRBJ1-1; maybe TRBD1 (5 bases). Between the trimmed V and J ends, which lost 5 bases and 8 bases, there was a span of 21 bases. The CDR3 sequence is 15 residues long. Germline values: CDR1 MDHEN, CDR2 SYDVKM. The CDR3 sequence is CASSRRGWGNTEAFF. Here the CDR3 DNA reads TGTGCCAGCAGTCGGAGGGGTTGGGGAAATACCGAAGCTTTCTTT.

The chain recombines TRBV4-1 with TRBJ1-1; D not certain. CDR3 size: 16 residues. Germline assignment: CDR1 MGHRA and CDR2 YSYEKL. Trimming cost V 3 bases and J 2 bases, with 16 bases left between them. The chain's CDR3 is CASSQDLRTGNTEAFF. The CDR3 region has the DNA TGCGCCAGCAGCCAGGACCTAAGGACTGGCAACACTGAAGCTTTCTTT.

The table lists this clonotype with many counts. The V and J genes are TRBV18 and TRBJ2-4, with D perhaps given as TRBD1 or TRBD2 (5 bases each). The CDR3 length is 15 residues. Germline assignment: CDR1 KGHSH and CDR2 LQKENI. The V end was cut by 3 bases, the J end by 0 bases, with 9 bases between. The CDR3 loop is CASSPGTLAKNIQYF. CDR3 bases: TGTGCCAGCTCACCCGGGACCCTAGCCAAAAACATTCAGTACTTC.

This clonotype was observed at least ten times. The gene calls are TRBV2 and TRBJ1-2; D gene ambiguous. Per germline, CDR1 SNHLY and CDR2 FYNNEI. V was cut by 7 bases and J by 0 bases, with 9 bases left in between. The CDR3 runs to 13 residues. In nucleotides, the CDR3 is TGTGCCAGCAAGGAGGGCGCTAACTATGGCTACACCTTC. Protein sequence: CASKEGANYGYTF.

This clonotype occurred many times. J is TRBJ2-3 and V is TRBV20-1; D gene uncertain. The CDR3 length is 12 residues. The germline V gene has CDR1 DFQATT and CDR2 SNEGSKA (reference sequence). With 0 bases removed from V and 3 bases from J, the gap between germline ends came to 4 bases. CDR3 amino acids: CSARDETDTQYF. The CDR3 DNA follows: TGCAGTGCTAGAGATGAGACAGATACGCAGTATTTT.

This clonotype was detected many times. This CDR3 reads CSASSFRERETEAFF. CDR3 sequence (DNA): TGCAGTGCTAGTTCTTTCAGGGAGAGGGAGACTGAAGCTTTCTTT. The chain couples TRBV20-1 to TRBJ1-1, with a possible D match to TRBD1 (5 bases). The CDR3 extends over 15 amino acids. V dropped 3 bases and J dropped 5 bases, with 19 bases sitting between them. CDR1 is DFQATT and CDR2 is SNEGSKA in the germline V gene (reference sequence).

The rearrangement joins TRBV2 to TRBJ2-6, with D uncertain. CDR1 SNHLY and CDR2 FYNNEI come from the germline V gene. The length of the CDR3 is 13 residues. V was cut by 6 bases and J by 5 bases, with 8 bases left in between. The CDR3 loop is CASRWYRANVLTF. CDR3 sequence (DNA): TGTGCCAGCAGATGGTATAGGGCCAACGTCCTGACTTTC. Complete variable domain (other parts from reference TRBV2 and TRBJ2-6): EPEVTQTPSHQVTQMGQEVILRCVPISNHLYFYWYRQILGQKVEFLVSFYNNEISEKSEIFDDQFSVERPDGSNFTLKIRSTKLEDSAMYFCASRWYRANVLTFGAGSRLTVL.

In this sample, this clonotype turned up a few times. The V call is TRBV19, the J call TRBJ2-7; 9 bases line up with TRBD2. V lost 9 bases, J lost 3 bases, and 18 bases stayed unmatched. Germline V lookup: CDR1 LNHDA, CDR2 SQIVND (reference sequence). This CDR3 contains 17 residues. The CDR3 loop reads CASAQMSGGQRRYEQYF. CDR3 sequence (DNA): TGTGCCAGCGCCCAGATGAGCGGGGGGCAAAGACGCTACGAGCAGTACTTC.

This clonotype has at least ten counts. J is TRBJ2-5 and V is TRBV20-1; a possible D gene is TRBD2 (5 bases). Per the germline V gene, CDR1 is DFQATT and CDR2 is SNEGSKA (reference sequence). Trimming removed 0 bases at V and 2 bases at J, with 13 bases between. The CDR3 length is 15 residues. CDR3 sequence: CSARDVGLTQETQYF. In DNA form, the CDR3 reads TGCAGTGCTAGAGATGTAGGACTTACGCAAGAGACCCAGTACTTC.

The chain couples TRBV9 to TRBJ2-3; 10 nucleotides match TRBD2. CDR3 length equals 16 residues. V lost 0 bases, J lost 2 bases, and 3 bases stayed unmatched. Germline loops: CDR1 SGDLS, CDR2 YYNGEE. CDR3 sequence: CASSVGTSGFTDTQYF. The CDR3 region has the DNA TGTGCCAGCAGCGTAGGGACTAGCGGATTCACAGATACGCAGTATTTT.

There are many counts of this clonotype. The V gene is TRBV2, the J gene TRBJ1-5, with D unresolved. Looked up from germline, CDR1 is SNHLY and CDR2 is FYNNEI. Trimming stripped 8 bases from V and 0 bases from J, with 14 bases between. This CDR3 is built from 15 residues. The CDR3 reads CASSAGVNSNQPQHF. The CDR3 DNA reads TGTGCCAGCTCCGCTGGGGTTAATAGCAATCAGCCCCAGCATTTT. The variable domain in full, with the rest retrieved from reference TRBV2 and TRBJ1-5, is EPEVTQTPSHQVTQMGQEVILRCVPISNHLYFYWYRQILGQKVEFLVSFYNNEISEKSEIFDDQFSVERPDGSNFTLKIRSTKLEDSAMYFCASSAGVNSNQPQHFGDGTRLSIL.

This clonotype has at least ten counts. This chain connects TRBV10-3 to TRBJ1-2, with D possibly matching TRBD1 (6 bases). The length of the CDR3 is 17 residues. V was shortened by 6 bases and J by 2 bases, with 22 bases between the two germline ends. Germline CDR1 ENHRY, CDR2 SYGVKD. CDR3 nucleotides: TGTGCCATCAGATTGGACAGCACCTTTCGGCCCAACTATGGCTACACCTTC. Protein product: CAIRLDSTFRPNYGYTF.

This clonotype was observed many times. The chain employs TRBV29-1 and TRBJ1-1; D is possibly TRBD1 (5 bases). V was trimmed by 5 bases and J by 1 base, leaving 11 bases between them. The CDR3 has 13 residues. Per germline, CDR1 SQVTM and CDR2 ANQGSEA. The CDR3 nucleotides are TGCAGCGTTTCCAGGACACCGAACACTGAAGCTTTCTTT. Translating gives CSVSRTPNTEAFF.

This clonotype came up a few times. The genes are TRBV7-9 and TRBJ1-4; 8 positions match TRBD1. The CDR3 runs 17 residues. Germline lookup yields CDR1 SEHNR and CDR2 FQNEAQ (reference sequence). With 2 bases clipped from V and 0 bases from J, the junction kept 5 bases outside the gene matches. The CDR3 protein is CASSLFGDRTTNEKLFF. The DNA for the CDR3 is TGTGCCAGCAGCTTATTCGGGGACAGGACAACTAATGAAAAACTGTTTTTT.

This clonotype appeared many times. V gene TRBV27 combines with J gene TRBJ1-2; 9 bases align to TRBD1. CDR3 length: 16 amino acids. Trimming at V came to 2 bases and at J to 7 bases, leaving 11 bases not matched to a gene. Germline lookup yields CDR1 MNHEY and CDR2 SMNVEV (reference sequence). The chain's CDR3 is CASSLAQGARNSGYTF. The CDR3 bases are TGTGCCAGCAGTTTAGCACAGGGGGCGCGTAATAGTGGCTACACCTTC.

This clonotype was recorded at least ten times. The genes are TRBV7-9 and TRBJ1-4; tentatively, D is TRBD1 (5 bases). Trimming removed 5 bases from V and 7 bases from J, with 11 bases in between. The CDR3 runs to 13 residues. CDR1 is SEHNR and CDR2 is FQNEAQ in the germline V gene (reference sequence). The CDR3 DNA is TGTGCCAGCAGCCGAGGGGCAGGTGAAAAACTGTTTTTT. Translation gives CASSRGAGEKLFF.

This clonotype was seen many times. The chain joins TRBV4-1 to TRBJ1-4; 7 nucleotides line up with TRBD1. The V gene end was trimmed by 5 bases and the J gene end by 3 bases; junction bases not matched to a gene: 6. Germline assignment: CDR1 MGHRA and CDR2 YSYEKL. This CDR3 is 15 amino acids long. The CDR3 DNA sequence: TGCGCCAGCAGCGCCAACAGGGGAGCTAATGAAAAACTGTTTTTT. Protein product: CASSANRGANEKLFF.

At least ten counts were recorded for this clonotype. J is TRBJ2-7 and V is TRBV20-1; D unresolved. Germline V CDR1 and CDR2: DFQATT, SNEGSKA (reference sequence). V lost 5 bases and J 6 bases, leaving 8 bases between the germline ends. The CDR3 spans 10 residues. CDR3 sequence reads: CSAPLVEQYF. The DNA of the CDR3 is TGCAGTGCTCCGCTGGTCGAGCAGTACTTC.

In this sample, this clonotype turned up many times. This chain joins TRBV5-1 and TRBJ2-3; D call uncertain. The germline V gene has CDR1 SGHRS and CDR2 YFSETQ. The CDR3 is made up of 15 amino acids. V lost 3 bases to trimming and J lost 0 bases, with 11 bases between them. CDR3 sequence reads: CASSSNGGSTDTQYF. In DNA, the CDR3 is TGCGCCAGCAGCTCGAATGGCGGCAGCACAGATACGCAGTATTTT. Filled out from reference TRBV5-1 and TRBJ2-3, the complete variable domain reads KAGVTQTPRYLIKTRGQQVTLSCSPISGHRSVSWYQQTPGQGLQFLFEYFSETQRNKGNFPGRFSGRQFSNSRSEMNVSTLELGDSALYLCASSSNGGSTDTQYFGPGTRLTVL.